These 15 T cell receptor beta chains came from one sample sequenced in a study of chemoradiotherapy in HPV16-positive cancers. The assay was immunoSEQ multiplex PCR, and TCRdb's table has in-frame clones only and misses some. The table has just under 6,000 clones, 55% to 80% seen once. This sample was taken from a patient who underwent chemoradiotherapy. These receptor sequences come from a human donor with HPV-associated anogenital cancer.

CDR3 DNA sequence: TGCAGCGTTATACAGGGGGCGCACACTGAAGCTTTCTTT. Its protein product is CSVIQGAHTEAFF. The rearrangement joins TRBV29-1 to TRBJ1-1; 9 nucleotides align to TRBD1. This CDR3 contains 13 residues. V lost 5 bases, J lost 3 bases, and 4 bases stayed unmatched. In germline, CDR1 is SQVTM, CDR2 ANQGSEA.

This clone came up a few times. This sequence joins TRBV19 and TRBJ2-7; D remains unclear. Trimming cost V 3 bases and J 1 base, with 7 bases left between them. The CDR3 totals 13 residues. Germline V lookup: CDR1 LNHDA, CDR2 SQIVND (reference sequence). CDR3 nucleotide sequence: TGTGCCAGTAGTATCGACGGTTCCTACGAGCAGTACTTC. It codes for CASSIDGSYEQYF.

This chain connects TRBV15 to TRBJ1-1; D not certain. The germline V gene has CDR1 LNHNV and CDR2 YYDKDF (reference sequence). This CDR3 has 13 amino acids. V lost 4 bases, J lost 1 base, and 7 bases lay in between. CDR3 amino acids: CATSIRWNTEAFF. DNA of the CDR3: TGTGCCACCAGCATCCGGTGGAACACTGAAGCTTTCTTT.

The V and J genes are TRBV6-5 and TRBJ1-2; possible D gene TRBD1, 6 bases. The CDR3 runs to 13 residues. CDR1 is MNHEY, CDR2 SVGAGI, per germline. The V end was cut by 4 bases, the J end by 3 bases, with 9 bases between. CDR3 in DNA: TGTGCCAGCAGTTTGAACAGGGACTATGGCTACACCTTC. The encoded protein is CASSLNRDYGYTF.

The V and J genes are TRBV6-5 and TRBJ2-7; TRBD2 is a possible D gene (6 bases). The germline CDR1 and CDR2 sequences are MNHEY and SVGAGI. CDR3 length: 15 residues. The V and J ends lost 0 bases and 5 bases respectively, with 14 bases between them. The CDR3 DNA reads TGTGCCAGCAGTTACTCGAACCGGGGGAGGAACGAGCAGTACTTC. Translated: CASSYSNRGRNEQYF.

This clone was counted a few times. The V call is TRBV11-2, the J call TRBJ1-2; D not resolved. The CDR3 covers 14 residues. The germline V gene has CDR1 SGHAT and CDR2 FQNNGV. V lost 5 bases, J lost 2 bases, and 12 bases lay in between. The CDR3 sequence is CASSARGLNYGYTF. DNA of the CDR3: TGTGCCAGCAGCGCCCGGGGTTTAAACTATGGCTACACCTTC.

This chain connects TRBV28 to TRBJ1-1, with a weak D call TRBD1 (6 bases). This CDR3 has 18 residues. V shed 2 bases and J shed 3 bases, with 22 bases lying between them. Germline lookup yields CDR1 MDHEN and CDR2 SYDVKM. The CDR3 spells CASSLRGSWGRKDTEAFF. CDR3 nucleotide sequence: TGTGCCAGCAGTTTAAGAGGTTCGTGGGGGCGCAAGGACACTGAAGCTTTCTTT.

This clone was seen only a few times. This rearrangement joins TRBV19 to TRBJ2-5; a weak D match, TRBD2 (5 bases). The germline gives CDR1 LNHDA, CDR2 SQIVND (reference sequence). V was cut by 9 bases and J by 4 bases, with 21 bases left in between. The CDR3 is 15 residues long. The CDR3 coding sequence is TGTGCCAGCAAAATAGGCCGCGAGGGAAGAGAGACCCAGTACTTC. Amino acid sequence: CASKIGREGRETQYF. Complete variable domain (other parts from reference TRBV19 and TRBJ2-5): DGGITQSPKYLFRKEGQNVTLSCEQNLNHDAMYWYRQDPGQGLRLIYYSQIVNDFQKGDIAEGYSVSREKKESFPLTVTSAQKNPTAFYLCASKIGREGRETQYFGPGTRLLVL.

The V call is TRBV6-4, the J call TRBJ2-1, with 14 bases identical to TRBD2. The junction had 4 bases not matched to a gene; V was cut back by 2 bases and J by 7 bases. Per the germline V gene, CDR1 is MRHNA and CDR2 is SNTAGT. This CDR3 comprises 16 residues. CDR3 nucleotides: TGTGCCAGCAGTGACCGACTAGCGGGGGGGCTGAATGAGCAGTTCTTC. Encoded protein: CASSDRLAGGLNEQFF.

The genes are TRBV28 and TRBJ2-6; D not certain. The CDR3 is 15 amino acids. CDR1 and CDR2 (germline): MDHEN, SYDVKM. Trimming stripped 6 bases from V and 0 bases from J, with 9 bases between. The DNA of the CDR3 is TGTGCCAGCAGGCTCAGGAGCTCTGGGGCCAACGTCCTGACTTTC. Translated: CASRLRSSGANVLTF.

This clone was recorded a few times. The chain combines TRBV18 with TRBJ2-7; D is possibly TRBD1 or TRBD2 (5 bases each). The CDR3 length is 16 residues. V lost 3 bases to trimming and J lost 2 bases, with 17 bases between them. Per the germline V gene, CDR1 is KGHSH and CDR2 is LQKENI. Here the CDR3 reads CASSPSVGADTYEQYF. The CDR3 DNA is TGTGCCAGCTCACCCTCCGTCGGGGCAGACACCTACGAGCAGTACTTC. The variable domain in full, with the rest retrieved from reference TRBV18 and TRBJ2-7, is NAGVMQNPRHLVRRRGQEARLRCSPMKGHSHVYWYRQLPEEGLKFMVYLQKENIIDESGMPKERFSAEFPKEGPSILRIQQVVRGDSAAYFCASSPSVGADTYEQYFGPGTRLTVT.

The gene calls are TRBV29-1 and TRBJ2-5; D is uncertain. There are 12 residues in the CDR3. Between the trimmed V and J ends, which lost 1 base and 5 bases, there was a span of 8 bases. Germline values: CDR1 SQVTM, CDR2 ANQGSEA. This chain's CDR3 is CSVEALGETQYF. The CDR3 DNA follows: TGCAGCGTTGAAGCCCTCGGGGAGACCCAGTACTTC.

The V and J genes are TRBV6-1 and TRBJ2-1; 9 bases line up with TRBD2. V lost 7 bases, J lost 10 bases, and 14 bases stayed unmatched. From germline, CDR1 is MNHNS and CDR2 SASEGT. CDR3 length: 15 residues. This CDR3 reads CASISQGGGAYEQFF. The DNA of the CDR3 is TGTGCCAGCATCTCCCAAGGCGGGGGGGCATACGAGCAGTTCTTC.

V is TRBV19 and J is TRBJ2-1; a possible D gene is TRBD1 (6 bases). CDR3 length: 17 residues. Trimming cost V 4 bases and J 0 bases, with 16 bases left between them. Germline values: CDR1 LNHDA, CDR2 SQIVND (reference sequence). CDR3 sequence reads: CASSKYRTGFSYNEQFF. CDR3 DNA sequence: TGTGCCAGTAGTAAATACCGAACAGGGTTCTCCTACAATGAGCAGTTCTTC.

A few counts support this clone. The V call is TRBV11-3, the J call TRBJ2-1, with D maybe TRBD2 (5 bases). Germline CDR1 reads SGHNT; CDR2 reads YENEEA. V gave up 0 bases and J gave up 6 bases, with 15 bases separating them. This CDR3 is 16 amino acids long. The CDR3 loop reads CASSLDRASRGNEQFF. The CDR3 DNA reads TGTGCCAGCAGCTTAGATAGGGCAAGTCGGGGCAATGAGCAGTTCTTC.